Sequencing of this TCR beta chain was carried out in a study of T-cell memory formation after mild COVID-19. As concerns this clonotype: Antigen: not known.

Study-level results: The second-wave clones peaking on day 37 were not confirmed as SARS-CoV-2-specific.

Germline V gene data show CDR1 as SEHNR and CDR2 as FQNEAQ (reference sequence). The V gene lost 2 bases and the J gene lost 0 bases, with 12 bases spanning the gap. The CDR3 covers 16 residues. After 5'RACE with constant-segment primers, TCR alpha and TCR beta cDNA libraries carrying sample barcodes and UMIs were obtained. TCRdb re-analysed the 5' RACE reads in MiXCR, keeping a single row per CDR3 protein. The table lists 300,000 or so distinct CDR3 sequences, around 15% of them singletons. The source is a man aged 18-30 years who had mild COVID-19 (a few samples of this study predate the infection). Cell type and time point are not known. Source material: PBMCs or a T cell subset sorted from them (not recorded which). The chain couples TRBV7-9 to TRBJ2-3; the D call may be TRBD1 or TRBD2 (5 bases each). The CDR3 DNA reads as TGTGCCAGCAGCTTACGGGGCGCCTCTAGCACAGATACGCAGTATTTT. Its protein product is CASSLRGASSTDTQYF.